This T cell receptor (beta chain) was sequenced during a study of TIL therapy for anti-PD-1-resistant metastatic lung cancer. Study details: By whole-exome sequencing, median non-synonymous tumor mutation burden was less than 1.6 mutations per megabase.

Unmatched junction bases numbered 8, after V lost 3 bases and J lost 3 bases. CDR3 length: 17 amino acids. The germline V gene has CDR1 LGHNA and CDR2 YSLEER. Study findings and constraints: After infusion, TIL clonotypes partly replaced peripheral T cells and declined over months. Treatment-naive, never-smoker and oncogene-addicted patients were overrepresented in this highly selected cohort.

Sequencing used immunoSEQ v3. Profiled with immunoSEQ multiplex PCR; TCRdb holds only in-frame clones, not every one. The sample contains 15,000 to 20,000 clones, roughly 80% of which appear only once. With regard to this clone: What it recognizes is unknown.

Time point here: pre-treatment sample, taken before nivolumab and TIL therapy. Here the sequenced sample was blood, taken at baseline. This clonotype was obtained from a person aged 25 to 85 with non-small cell lung cancer. This chain joins TRBV4-3 and TRBJ2-7; 13 positions agree with TRBD2. This CDR3 is CASSQEGTSGGGYEQYF. CDR3 in DNA: TGCGCCAGCAGCCAGGAGGGTACTAGCGGGGGGGGCTACGAGCAGTACTTC.